The 5 T cell receptor beta chains given below trace back to one sample, sequenced in a study of blood T cell repertoires in COVID-19. The data were produced by immunoSEQ multiplex PCR, yet TCRdb's version contains in-frame clones alone and is incomplete. There are around 72,000 clones in the sample; approximately 86% occur only once, and roughly 6% lies in the top ten. The sequenced sample consisted of peripheral blood. The receptors shown here come from a woman aged 45-65 years with acute or convalescent COVID-19.

The chain carries TRBV9 and TRBJ1-1, with D maybe TRBD1 (6 bases). Germline CDR1 and CDR2: SGDLS and YYNGEE. The CDR3 contains 14 residues. Deletions cut 7 bases from V and 1 base from J, with 14 bases between. CDR3 DNA sequence: TGTGCCAGCGGCCCGCCGGACAGGAACACTGAAGCTTTCTTT. It specifies CASGPPDRNTEAFF.

The V gene is TRBV30, the J gene TRBJ1-5, with D possibly TRBD1 on 6 matching bases. Germline V gene data show CDR1 as GTSNPN and CDR2 as SVGIG (reference sequence). The CDR3 is 13 amino acids. V gave up 5 bases and J gave up 7 bases, with 15 bases separating them. The CDR3 DNA is TGTGCCTGGGGAACAGGGTTCGAACAGCCCCAGCATTTT. It translates to CAWGTGFEQPQHF.

J is TRBJ1-5 and V is TRBV19, with a weak D call TRBD1 (6 bases). The germline gives CDR1 LNHDA, CDR2 SQIVND (reference sequence). The CDR3 covers 16 residues. V lost 3 bases and J 7 bases, leaving 19 bases between the germline ends. The CDR3, as DNA: TGTGCCAGTAGTATGGACAGCCTAGGGTCTCGCCAGCCCCAGCATTTT. Translated: CASSMDSLGSRQPQHF.

In this sample, this clone turned up a few times. The chain employs TRBV15 and TRBJ2-2, with D maybe TRBD2 (6 bases). Germline V gene lookup returns CDR1 LNHNV and CDR2 YYDKDF (reference sequence). The V and J ends lost 4 bases and 2 bases respectively, with 8 bases between them. The CDR3 contains 14 residues. The CDR3 DNA reads as TGTGCCACCAGCACCGGGGGTAACACCGGGGAGCTGTTTTTT. Translation: CATSTGGNTGELFF.

The chain uses TRBV4-1 and TRBJ1-6; the match to TRBD1 covers 9 bases. The CDR3 length is 17 residues. The trim removed 0 bases at V and 4 bases at J, leaving 4 bases unmatched. Germline V gene data show CDR1 as MGHRA and CDR2 as YSYEKL. The CDR3: CASSQERTGVYNSPLHF. CDR3 coding DNA: TGCGCCAGCAGCCAAGAGCGGACAGGGGTGTATAATTCACCCCTCCACTTT.